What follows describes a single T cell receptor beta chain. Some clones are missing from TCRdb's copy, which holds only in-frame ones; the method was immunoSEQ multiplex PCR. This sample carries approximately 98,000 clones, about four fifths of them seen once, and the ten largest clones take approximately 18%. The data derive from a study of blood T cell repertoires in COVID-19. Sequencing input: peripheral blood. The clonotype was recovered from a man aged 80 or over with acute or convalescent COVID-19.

The CDR3 DNA reads as TGTGCCAGTAGTGTGACAGGGAAAGGGACTGAAGCTTTCTTT. Residues: CASSVTGKGTEAFF. This chain links TRBV19 with TRBJ1-1, with 7 bases that match TRBD1. There are 14 residues in the CDR3. With 5 bases clipped from V and 5 bases from J, the junction kept 8 bases outside the gene matches. Germline V gene data show CDR1 as LNHDA and CDR2 as SQIVND (reference sequence).